The clone carrying this T cell receptor (beta chain) was recorded a few times. Its antigen remains unidentified. A sample-barcoded 5' primer and a J-beta primer mix were used in a second PCR of about 7 to 12 cycles. MiXCR, applied by TCRdb to the 5' RACE reads, yields one record per CDR3 protein. This sample carries roughly 1 million distinct CDR3 sequences, less than 25% of them seen once, and the ten largest clones take approximately 0.71%. These data belong to a study of blood T cells in healthy people across ages. Study results and limitations: PBMCs were not sorted, which prevented a conclusive comparison of naive versus antigen-experienced cells.

Germline CDR1 MNHEY, CDR2 SMNVEV (reference sequence). V was pared by 6 bases and J by 4 bases, with 15 bases between. The CDR3 is made up of 14 amino acids. This sample also appeared in a second study, on T cells of mothers and their children. In that study: In this cohort, donors were three healthy Caucasian mothers plus their six children.

The gene calls are TRBV27 and TRBJ2-5, with D perhaps matching TRBD2 (5 bases). The sequence was collected from a girl aged 2-15 years in good health. The material sequenced was blood. The CDR3: CASRRTEVGETQYF. The CDR3 nucleotides read TGTGCCAGCAGGAGAACGGAGGTCGGAGAGACCCAGTACTTC.